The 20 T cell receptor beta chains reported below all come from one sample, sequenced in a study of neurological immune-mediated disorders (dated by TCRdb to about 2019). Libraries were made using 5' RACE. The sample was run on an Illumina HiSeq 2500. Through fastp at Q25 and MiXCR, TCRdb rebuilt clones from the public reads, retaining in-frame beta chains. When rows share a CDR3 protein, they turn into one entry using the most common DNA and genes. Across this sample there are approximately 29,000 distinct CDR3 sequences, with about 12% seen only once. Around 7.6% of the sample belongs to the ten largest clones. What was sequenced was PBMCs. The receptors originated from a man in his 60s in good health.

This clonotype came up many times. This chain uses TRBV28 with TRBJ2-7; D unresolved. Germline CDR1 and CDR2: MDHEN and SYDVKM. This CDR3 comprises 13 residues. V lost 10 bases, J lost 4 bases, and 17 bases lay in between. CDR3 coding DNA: TGTGCCACCACAGTACCCCAAAGATACGAGCAGTACTTC. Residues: CATTVPQRYEQYF.

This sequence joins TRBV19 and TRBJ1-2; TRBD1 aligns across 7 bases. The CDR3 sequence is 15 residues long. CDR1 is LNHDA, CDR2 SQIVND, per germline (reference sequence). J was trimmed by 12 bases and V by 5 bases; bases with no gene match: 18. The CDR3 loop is CASSPTRGQVQVDTF. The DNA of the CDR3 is TGTGCCAGTAGTCCGACGAGGGGGCAGGTTCAGGTCGACACCTTC.

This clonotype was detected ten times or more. As DNA, the CDR3 is TGCGCCAGCAGAGTGACAGGGGGAGATTTGGAGCAGTACTTC. It yields the protein CASRVTGGDLEQYF. The chain has TRBV5-1 and TRBJ2-7; TRBD1 aligns across 9 bases. The CDR3 extends over 14 amino acids. The trim removed 5 bases at V and 7 bases at J, leaving 10 bases unmatched. Germline CDR1 and CDR2: SGHRS and YFSETQ.

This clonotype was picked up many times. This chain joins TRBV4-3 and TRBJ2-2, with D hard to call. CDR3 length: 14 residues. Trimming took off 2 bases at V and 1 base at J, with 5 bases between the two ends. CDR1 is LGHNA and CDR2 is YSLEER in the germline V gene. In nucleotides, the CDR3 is TGCGCCAGCAGCCAACTTATGAACACCGGGGAGCTGTTTTTT. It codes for CASSQLMNTGELFF.

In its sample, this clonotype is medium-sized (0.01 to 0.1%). The CDR3 DNA reads as TGTGCCAGCAGCTTAGACAGTGGGGTTGAAAAACTGTTTTTT. As protein: CASSLDSGVEKLFF. The chain uses TRBV7-2 and TRBJ1-4; D remains unclear. CDR1 is SGHTA, CDR2 FQGNSA, per germline. The ends were cut back, 1 base at V and 7 bases at J, with 10 bases in the middle. The CDR3 length is 14 residues. Combining the CDR3 with reference TRBV7-2 and TRBJ1-4 gives the whole variable domain GAGVSQSPSNKVTEKGKDVELRCDPISGHTALYWYRQSLGQGLEFLIYFQGNSAPDKSGLPSDRFSAERTGGSVSTLTIQRTQQEDSAVYLCASSLDSGVEKLFFGSGTQLSVL.

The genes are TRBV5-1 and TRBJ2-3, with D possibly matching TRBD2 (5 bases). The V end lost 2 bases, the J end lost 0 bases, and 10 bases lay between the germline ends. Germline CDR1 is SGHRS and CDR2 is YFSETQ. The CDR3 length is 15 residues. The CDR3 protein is CASSFIRDSTDTQYF. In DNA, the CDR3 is TGCGCCAGCAGCTTCATACGGGATAGCACAGATACGCAGTATTTT.

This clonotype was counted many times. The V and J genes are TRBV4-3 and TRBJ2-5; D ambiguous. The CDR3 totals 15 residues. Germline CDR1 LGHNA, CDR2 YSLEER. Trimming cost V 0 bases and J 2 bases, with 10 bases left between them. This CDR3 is CASSQDATQQETQYF. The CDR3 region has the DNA TGCGCCAGCAGCCAAGATGCGACTCAACAAGAGACCCAGTACTTC.

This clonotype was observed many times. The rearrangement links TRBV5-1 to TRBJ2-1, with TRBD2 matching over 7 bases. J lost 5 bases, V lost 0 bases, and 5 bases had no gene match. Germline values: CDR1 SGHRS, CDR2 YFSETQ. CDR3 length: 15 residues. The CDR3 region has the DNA TGCGCCAGCAGCTTGGACCTAGCGGACAACAATGAGCAGTTCTTC. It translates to CASSLDLADNNEQFF.

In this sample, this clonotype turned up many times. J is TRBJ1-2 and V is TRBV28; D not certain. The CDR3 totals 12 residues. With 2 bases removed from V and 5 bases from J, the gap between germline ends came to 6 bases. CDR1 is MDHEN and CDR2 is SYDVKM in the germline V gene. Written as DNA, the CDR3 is TGTGCCAGCAGTTTAAGACTTTATGGCTACACCTTC. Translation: CASSLRLYGYTF.

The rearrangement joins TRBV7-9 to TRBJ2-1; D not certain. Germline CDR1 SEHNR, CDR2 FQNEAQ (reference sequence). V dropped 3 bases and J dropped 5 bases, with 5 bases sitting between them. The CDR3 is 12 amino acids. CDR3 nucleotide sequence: TGTGCCAGCAGCTTTAGGAACAATGAGCAGTTCTTC. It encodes CASSFRNNEQFF.

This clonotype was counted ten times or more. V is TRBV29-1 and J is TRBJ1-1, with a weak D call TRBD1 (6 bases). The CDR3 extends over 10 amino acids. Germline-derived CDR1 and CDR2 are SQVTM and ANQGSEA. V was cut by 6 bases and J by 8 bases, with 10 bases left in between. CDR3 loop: CSVEDREAFF. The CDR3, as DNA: TGCAGCGTCGAGGACAGAGAAGCTTTCTTT.

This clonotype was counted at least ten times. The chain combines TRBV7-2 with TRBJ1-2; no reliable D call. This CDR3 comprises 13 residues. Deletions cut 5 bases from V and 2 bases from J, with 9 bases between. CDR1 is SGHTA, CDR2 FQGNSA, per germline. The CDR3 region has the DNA TGTGCCAGCAGCCCTACGGGGAACTATGGCTACACCTTC. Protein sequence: CASSPTGNYGYTF. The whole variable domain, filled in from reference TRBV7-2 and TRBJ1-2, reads GAGVSQSPSNKVTEKGKDVELRCDPISGHTALYWYRQSLGQGLEFLIYFQGNSAPDKSGLPSDRFSAERTGGSVSTLTIQRTQQEDSAVYLCASSPTGNYGYTFGSGTRLTVV.

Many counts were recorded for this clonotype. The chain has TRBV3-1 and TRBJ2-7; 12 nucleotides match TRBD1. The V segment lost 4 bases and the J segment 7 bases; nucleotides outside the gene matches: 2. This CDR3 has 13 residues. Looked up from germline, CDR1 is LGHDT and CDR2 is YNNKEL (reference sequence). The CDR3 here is CASSRDRGREQYF. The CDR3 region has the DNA TGTGCCAGCAGCCGGGACAGGGGGCGTGAGCAGTACTTC.

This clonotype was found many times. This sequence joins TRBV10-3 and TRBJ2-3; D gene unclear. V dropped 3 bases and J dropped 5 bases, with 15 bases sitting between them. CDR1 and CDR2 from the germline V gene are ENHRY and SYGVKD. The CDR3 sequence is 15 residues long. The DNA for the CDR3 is TGTGCCATCAGTGATCCCCCAGGCGGTAGAGATACGCAGTATTTT. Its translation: CAISDPPGGRDTQYF.

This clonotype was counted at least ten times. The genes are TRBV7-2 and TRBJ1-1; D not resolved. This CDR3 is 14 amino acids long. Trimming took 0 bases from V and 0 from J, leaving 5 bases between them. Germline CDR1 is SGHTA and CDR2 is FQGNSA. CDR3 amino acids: CASSLAGMNTEAFF. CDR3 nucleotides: TGTGCCAGCAGCTTAGCGGGCATGAACACTGAAGCTTTCTTT.

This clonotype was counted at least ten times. CDR3: CASSLGQGGSGANVLTF. The DNA of the CDR3 is TGTGCCAGCAGCTTGGGACAGGGGGGGTCTGGGGCCAACGTCCTGACTTTC. J is TRBJ2-6 and V is TRBV5-6, with 9 bases fitting TRBD1. This CDR3 spans 17 amino acids. CDR1 is SGHDT and CDR2 is YYEEEE in the germline V gene. V dropped 0 bases and J dropped 1; count of bases not matched to a gene: 2.

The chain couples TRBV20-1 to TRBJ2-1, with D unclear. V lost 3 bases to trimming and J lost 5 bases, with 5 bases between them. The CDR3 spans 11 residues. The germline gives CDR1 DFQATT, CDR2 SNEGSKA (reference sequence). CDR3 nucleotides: TGCAGTGCTAGGTCCCACAATGAGCAGTTCTTC. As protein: CSARSHNEQFF.

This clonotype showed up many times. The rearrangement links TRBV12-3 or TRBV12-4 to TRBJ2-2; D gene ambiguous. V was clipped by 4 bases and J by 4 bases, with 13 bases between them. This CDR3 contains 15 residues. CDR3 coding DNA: TGTGCCAGCAGTTCGGGTGTTTTGAGCACCGGGGAGCTGTTTTTT. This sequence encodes CASSSGVLSTGELFF.

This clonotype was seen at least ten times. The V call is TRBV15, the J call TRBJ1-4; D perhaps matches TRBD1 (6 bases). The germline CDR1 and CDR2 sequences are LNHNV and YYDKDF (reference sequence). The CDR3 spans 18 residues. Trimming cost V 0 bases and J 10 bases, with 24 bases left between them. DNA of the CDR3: TGTGCCACCAGCAGAGATCGGGAGCGGTATGGGGGCGGTGGAAAACTGTTTTTT. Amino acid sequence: CATSRDRERYGGGGKLFF.

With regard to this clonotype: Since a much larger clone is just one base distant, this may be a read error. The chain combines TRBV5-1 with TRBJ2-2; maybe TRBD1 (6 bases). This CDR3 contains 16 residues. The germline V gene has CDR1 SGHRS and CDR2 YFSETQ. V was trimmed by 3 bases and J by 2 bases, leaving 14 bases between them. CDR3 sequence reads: CASSSKTGTNTGELFF. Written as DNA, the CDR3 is TGCGCCAGCAGCTCCAAAACCGGGACAAACACCGGGGAGCTGTTTTTT.